This TCR beta chain is drawn from a study of metastatic and nonmetastatic thyroid tumors. Broader study findings: Malignant thyroid tumors reportedly exceeded benign nodules significantly in TCR beta diversity, with the difference appearing in blood and tumor.

Trimming pared 6 bases from V and 11 bases from J, leaving 17 bases between. The CDR3 spans 12 residues. Germline assignment: CDR1 SGHRS and CDR2 YFSETQ. Original methodology: CDR3 differences across clinicopathological groups were used to build a distant-metastasis classifier for papillary thyroid cancer. TCRdb re-called the PCR reads with MiXCR. The V and J calls reflect TCRdb's pipeline rather than the authors' work. The sample lists tens of thousands of clones; roughly 3.9% were seen once. This clone was recorded many times. The target antigen is unknown. All patients were untreated before thyroid surgery.

The receptor comes from a female donor with papillary thyroid cancer or a benign thyroid nodule (not recorded which). Some clones in this sample may be carry-over from other donors' samples. The chain has TRBV5-1 and TRBJ1-1, with D maybe TRBD1 (6 bases). The source material was blood. The CDR3 DNA reads TGCGCCAGCACCCCGGGACACGGGGTGGCTTTCTTT. Its translation: CASTPGHGVAFF.